This T cell receptor (beta chain) was captured by sequencing in a study of blood T cell repertoires in COVID-19. Study in general: PBMCs, B-cell-depleted T cells, or T cells were the source of the cDNA or gDNA that made up the material.

Per the original methods: Reference gene primer amplification in the assay estimated nucleated cell counts. Clones were sequenced by immunoSEQ multiplex PCR, and TCRdb holds only the in-frame ones, with some missing. V, J and clone size are those of that table, while D and trimming were read from the DNA. The sample contains under 200,000 clones, 80% to 90% of which appear only once. CDR1 KGHDR and CDR2 SFDVKD come from the germline V gene. The CDR3 has 17 amino acids. The germline V and J ends were trimmed by 3 bases and 3 bases, with 18 bases remaining between them. V usage is TRBV24-1 and J usage is TRBJ2-3; tentative D call: TRBD1 (5 bases). What was sequenced was peripheral blood. The sequence was obtained from a woman aged 55-69 years who had recovered from COVID-19. Here the CDR3 DNA reads TGTGCCACCAGTGATGCCGGTCCCATAGGGGTGACAGATACGCAGTATTTT. It translates to CATSDAGPIGVTDTQYF.